The 25 T cell receptor beta chains presented below share a single source sample, sequenced in a study of regulatory T cells in long-lasting Graves disease (dated by TCRdb to about 2021). Preparation of the library involved multiplex PCR. TCRdb shows the sequencer as Illumina HiSeq 4000. TCR beta libraries were built with iRepertoire HTBI primers and Arm-PCR amplification of CDR3 regions. TCRdb reanalyzed the raw reads on its own, using fastp at Q25 for trimming and MiXCR for clone calling, and kept in-frame beta chains. Rows merge per CDR3 protein into single entries with the most common DNA and genes. This sample gives about 420,000 distinct CDR3 sequences in total; 16% of them show up just once. The ten largest clones capture about a quarter of the sample. According to the study, the label for this sample's time point signals: newly diagnosed GD, antithyroid drugs for less than 3 months. For both TCR sequencing and RNA sequencing, RNA was extracted from PBMCs in TRIzol.

These data also featured in a second study, about T cells in Graves' hyperthyroidism and ophthalmopathy.

The input for sequencing was peripheral blood mononuclear cells (PBMCs), taken at new diagnosis, from a patient treated with antithyroid drugs. The receptors were sampled from a woman aged 18-29 years with Graves disease. Donor details come from another sample of the same person, matched by shared clones.

The chain is built from TRBV11-1 and TRBJ2-3, with D perhaps matching TRBD2 (6 bases). The germline V gene encodes CDR1 SGHAT and CDR2 FQDESV (reference sequence). Between the trimmed V and J ends, which lost 3 bases and 6 bases, there was a span of 16 bases. CDR3 length: 15 residues. CDR3 sequence (DNA): TGTGCCAGCAGCTTTGGGCGGGATCGCAGCGATACGCAGTATTTT. Its protein product is CASSFGRDRSDTQYF. Full variable domain (rest looked up from reference TRBV11-1 and TRBJ2-3): EAEVAQSPRYKITEKSQAVAFWCDPISGHATLYWYRQILGQGPELLVQFQDESVVDDSQLPKDRFSAERLKGVDSTLKIQPAELGDSAMYLCASSFGRDRSDTQYFGPGTRLTVL.

This clonotype appeared many times. V and J are TRBV28 and TRBJ1-2; D is undetermined. Germline-derived CDR1 and CDR2 are MDHEN and SYDVKM. The CDR3 runs 13 residues. V was shortened by 6 bases and J by 5 bases, with 13 bases between the two germline ends. In DNA form, the CDR3 reads TGTGCCAGCAGGATTGGACCGCGGTATGGCTACACCTTC. Protein product: CASRIGPRYGYTF.

This clonotype was observed a few times. The gene calls are TRBV5-1 and TRBJ2-7; D is unresolved. Trimming took 4 bases from V and 2 from J, leaving 19 bases between them. The V gene's germline CDR1 is SGHRS and CDR2 YFSETQ. The CDR3 runs 16 residues. CDR3 DNA sequence: TGCGCCAGCAGCAGACAAGGGCTGTTGCCCCCCTACGAGCAGTACTTC. It encodes CASSRQGLLPPYEQYF.

This clonotype is a singleton in its sample. This chain joins TRBV19 and TRBJ2-1; 14 bases agree with TRBD2. This CDR3 comprises 18 residues. V shed 8 bases, J shed 2 bases, and the junction held 11 bases outside the gene matches. CDR1 is LNHDA and CDR2 is SQIVND in the germline V gene (reference sequence). The CDR3 DNA reads TGTGCCAGTGCCGGGACTAGCGGGAGACTAAGCACCTACAATGAGCAGTTCTTC. This encodes CASAGTSGRLSTYNEQFF.

Ten or more counts support this clonotype. This chain joins TRBV4-1 and TRBJ2-3; no clear D gene. Germline CDR1 is MGHRA and CDR2 is YSYEKL. CDR3 length equals 12 residues. Trimming stripped 2 bases from V and 6 bases from J, with 6 bases between. The CDR3 sequence: CASSQMGDTQYF. DNA for the CDR3: TGCGCCAGCAGCCAAATGGGGGATACGCAGTATTTT.

Only one count was recorded for this clonotype. This chain uses TRBV5-1 with TRBJ2-1, with D possibly matching TRBD2 (5 bases). CDR3 length: 16 residues. Trimming removed 1 base at V and 0 bases at J, with 11 bases between. In germline, CDR1 is SGHRS, CDR2 YFSETQ. The CDR3 spells CASSLYEGDSYNEQFF. CDR3 sequence (DNA): TGCGCCAGCAGCTTGTATGAGGGAGACTCCTACAATGAGCAGTTCTTC.

This clonotype has ten or more counts. The J gene is TRBJ2-7, the V gene TRBV20-1; 7 bases match TRBD1. Germline CDR1 and CDR2: DFQATT and SNEGSKA (reference sequence). The ends lost 5 bases at V and 6 bases at J; junction bases unmatched: 7. The CDR3 length is 12 residues. DNA for the CDR3: TGCAGTGCTTCCCAGGGGGTACTCGAGCAGTACTTC. This gives the protein CSASQGVLEQYF.

This clonotype was recorded many times. J is TRBJ2-7 and V is TRBV7-8; maybe TRBD1 (6 bases). The CDR3 spans 13 residues. Germline CDR1 and CDR2: SGHVS and FQNEAQ. Trimming removed 7 bases from V and 2 bases from J, with 12 bases in between. CDR3 sequence: CASNPGQPYEQYF. The CDR3 DNA is TGTGCCAGCAACCCAGGACAGCCCTACGAGCAGTACTTC. The variable domain in full, completed from reference TRBV7-8 and TRBJ2-7, reads GAGVSQSPRYKVAKRGQDVALRCDPISGHVSLFWYQQALGQGPEFLTYFQNEAQLDKSGLPSDRFFAERPEGSVSTLKIQRTQQEDSAVYLCASNPGQPYEQYFGPGTRLTVT.

This clonotype has a count of ten or more. The J gene is TRBJ2-5, the V gene TRBV27, with D maybe TRBD2 (5 bases). Trimming left V 7 bases short and J 3 bases short, with 15 bases between. This CDR3 has 14 residues. Germline CDR1 is MNHEY and CDR2 is SMNVEV (reference sequence). CDR3 residues: CASNGQRRKETQYF. The CDR3 DNA is TGTGCCAGCAACGGCCAGCGGAGAAAAGAGACCCAGTACTTC.

This clonotype has at least ten counts. V gene TRBV9 combines with J gene TRBJ2-7, with unresolved D. The CDR3 loop spans 16 amino acids. V lost 0 bases to trimming and J lost 3 bases, with 16 bases between them. Germline V gene lookup returns CDR1 SGDLS and CDR2 YYNGEE. The CDR3 nucleotides read TGTGCCAGCAGCGTAGGAGGCGACTTCACCTACTACGAGCAGTACTTC. It translates to CASSVGGDFTYYEQYF.

This clonotype has at least ten counts. J is TRBJ1-1 and V is TRBV6-1; 9 positions agree with TRBD1. The CDR3 length is 15 residues. In germline, CDR1 is MNHNS, CDR2 SASEGT. V was clipped by 4 bases and J by 4 bases; unmatched bases: 7. CDR3 coding DNA: TGTGCCAGCAGTGGCATACAGGGGGCAAGCACTGAAGCTTTCTTT. This sequence encodes CASSGIQGASTEAFF.

The table lists this clonotype with a few counts. The rearrangement links TRBV18 to TRBJ2-7; D gene ambiguous. This CDR3 has 14 amino acids. The ends were cut back, 1 base at V and 2 bases at J, with 9 bases in the middle. Per the germline V gene, CDR1 is KGHSH and CDR2 is LQKENI. In nucleotides, the CDR3 is TGTGCCAGCTCACCACAAAATGGCCCCTACGAGCAGTACTTC. It yields the protein CASSPQNGPYEQYF.

This clonotype showed up many times. The chain carries TRBV28 and TRBJ2-7; D possibly corresponds to TRBD2 (7 bases). Germline CDR1 is MDHEN and CDR2 is SYDVKM. Trimming cost V 3 bases and J 6 bases, with 12 bases left between them. The CDR3 totals 13 residues. The CDR3 sequence: CASSFRGGGEQYF. In DNA form, the CDR3 reads TGTGCCAGCAGTTTCCGCGGGGGCGGCGAGCAGTACTTC.

This clonotype came up a few times. The chain links TRBV4-1 to TRBJ2-1, with TRBD2 matching over 7 bases. Germline assignment: CDR1 MGHRA and CDR2 YSYEKL. The CDR3 consists of 15 residues. V dropped 1 base and J dropped 7; count of bases not matched to a gene: 7. The CDR3: CASSQVSGTGNEQFF. CDR3 DNA: TGCGCCAGCAGCCAAGTAAGCGGGACTGGGAATGAGCAGTTCTTC.

To note about this clonotype: A read error may account for a junction end that differs from germline. The chain couples TRBV6-5 to TRBJ2-4, with a weak D call TRBD2 (6 bases). The CDR3 loop spans 14 amino acids. CDR1 and CDR2 (germline): MNHEY, SVGAGI. CDR3 sequence: CASSYSSVVDIQYF. The CDR3 bases are TGTGCCAGCAGCTACTCTAGCGTGGTAGACATTCAGTACTTC.

This clonotype has at least ten counts. The rearrangement joins TRBV7-2 to TRBJ2-5, with D perhaps matching TRBD2 (6 bases). From germline, CDR1 is SGHTA and CDR2 FQGNSA. The CDR3 runs to 15 residues. V was pared by 5 bases and J by 4 bases, with 17 bases between. The CDR3 reads CASSIRDWVGETQYF. CDR3 DNA sequence: TGTGCCAGCAGCATTCGGGACTGGGTAGGAGAGACCCAGTACTTC.

This clonotype was counted between two and nine times. The V call is TRBV18, the J call TRBJ1-6, with D unresolved. The CDR3 extends over 15 amino acids. Germline CDR1 KGHSH, CDR2 LQKENI. Deletions cut 1 base from V and 5 bases from J, with 9 bases between. The DNA for the CDR3 is TGTGCCAGCTCACCACTGGACGGGAATAATTCACCCCTCCACTTT. Its translation is CASSPLDGNNSPLHF.

This clonotype was counted ten times or more. The genes are TRBV20-1 and TRBJ2-1, with unresolved D. Trimming cost V 6 bases and J 0 bases, with 9 bases left between them. CDR1 is DFQATT and CDR2 is SNEGSKA in the germline V gene (reference sequence). The CDR3 has 13 residues. The CDR3 DNA reads as TGCAGTGCAGTACGGAGCTCCTACAATGAGCAGTTCTTC. Amino acids: CSAVRSSYNEQFF.

On this clonotype: At one of its ends the junction is not consistent with the germline gene, which may arise from a read error. This chain connects TRBV7-8 to TRBJ1-1; D may be TRBD1 (6 bases). CDR3 size: 14 residues. CDR1 is SGHVS and CDR2 is FQNEAQ in the germline V gene. CDR3 sequence: CARSHRTGTTEAFF. DNA for the CDR3: TGTGCCCGCAGCCACAGAACAGGGACCACTGAAGCTTTCTTT. The full variable domain, in which reference TRBV7-8 and TRBJ1-1 provide the parts outside the CDR3, is GAGVSQSPRYKVAKRGQDVALRCDPISGHVSLFWYQQALGQGPEFLTYFQNEAQLDKSGLPSDRFFAERPEGSVSTLKIQRTQQEDSAVYLCARSHRTGTTEAFFGQGTRLTVV.

The table lists this clonotype with many counts. The chain uses TRBV6-2 or TRBV6-3 and TRBJ2-3; 10 bases match TRBD2. Germline V gene data show CDR1 as MNHEY and CDR2 as SVGEGT. The CDR3 has 15 residues. With 6 bases clipped from V and 0 bases from J, the junction kept 3 bases outside the gene matches. The CDR3 region is CASSLTSGSTDTQYF. DNA for the CDR3: TGTGCCAGCAGCTTGACTAGCGGGAGCACAGATACGCAGTATTTT.

CDR3 in amino acids: CASSYPSGSSYNEQFF. The CDR3 coding sequence is TGTGCCAGCAGTTACCCTAGCGGGAGCTCCTACAATGAGCAGTTCTTC. The V call is TRBV6-2 or TRBV6-3, the J call TRBJ2-1; 10 bases are shared with TRBD2. CDR3 length: 16 residues. The V gene's germline CDR1 is MNHEY and CDR2 SVGEGT. Trimming removed 2 bases from V and 0 bases from J; junction bases left unmatched: 1.

This clonotype was observed a handful of times. A much more abundant neighbour one base away suggests this may be a read error. This chain connects TRBV20-1 to TRBJ2-1; 12 bases are shared with TRBD2. The last part of the DNA fits TRBJ2-7 better; the J call may be wrong. The CDR3 covers 15 residues. The germline V gene encodes CDR1 DFQATT and CDR2 SNEGSKA (reference sequence). The CDR3, as DNA: TGCAGTGCTACAAGGACTAGCGGGAATTTAAATGAGCAGTACTTC. Its protein is CSATRTSGNLNEQYF.

In this sample, this clonotype turned up many times. The V and J genes are TRBV4-1 and TRBJ2-7; tentatively, D is TRBD2 (6 bases). The CDR3 loop spans 14 amino acids. Looked up from germline, CDR1 is MGHRA and CDR2 is YSYEKL. V shed 6 bases and J shed 2 bases, with 14 bases lying between them. CDR3 in DNA: TGCGCCAGCAGGCCTTCCAGACTAGCCTACGAGCAGTACTTC. This gives the protein CASRPSRLAYEQYF.

This clonotype has a handful of counts. The V and J genes are TRBV2 and TRBJ1-1; a weak D match, TRBD1 (5 bases). The CDR3 runs 16 residues. Trimming removed 6 bases from V and 4 bases from J, with 21 bases in between. CDR1 is SNHLY and CDR2 is FYNNEI in the germline V gene. The CDR3: CASRDRTGTMSTEAFF. The DNA for the CDR3 is TGTGCCAGCAGAGACCGTACCGGGACCATGAGCACTGAAGCTTTCTTT.

The V and J genes are TRBV5-1 and TRBJ2-7, with 9 bases aligning to TRBD1. CDR1 and CDR2 (germline): SGHRS, YFSETQ. Trimming cost V 3 bases and J 5 bases; bases outside gene matches: 9. This CDR3 spans 15 amino acids. As DNA, the CDR3 is TGCGCCAGCAGCTACCCGACAGGGGGTATGGACGAGCAGTACTTC. Encoded protein: CASSYPTGGMDEQYF.